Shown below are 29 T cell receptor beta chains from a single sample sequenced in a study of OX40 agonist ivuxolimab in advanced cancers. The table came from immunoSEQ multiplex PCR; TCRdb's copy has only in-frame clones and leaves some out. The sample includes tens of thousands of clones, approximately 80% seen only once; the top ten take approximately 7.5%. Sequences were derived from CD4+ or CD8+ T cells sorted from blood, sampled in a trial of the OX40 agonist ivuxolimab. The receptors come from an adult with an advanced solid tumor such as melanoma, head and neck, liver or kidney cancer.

The CDR3 coding sequence is TGTGCCAGCTCACCAAGGACGGGGGACGGGAACACTGAAGCTTTCTTT. This codes for CASSPRTGDGNTEAFF. This rearrangement joins TRBV18 to TRBJ1-1, with D tentatively TRBD1 (5 bases). V lost 2 bases and J 1 base, leaving 14 bases between the germline ends. Germline values: CDR1 KGHSH, CDR2 LQKENI. This CDR3 contains 16 residues.

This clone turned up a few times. This CDR3 is CASSEPYYYEQYF. The CDR3 DNA reads TGTGCCAGCAGTGAACCTTATTATTACGAGCAGTACTTC. This chain joins TRBV2 and TRBJ2-7; D not certain. Trimming cost V 2 bases and J 4 bases, with 9 bases left between them. Germline V CDR1 and CDR2: SNHLY, FYNNEI. This CDR3 has 13 residues.

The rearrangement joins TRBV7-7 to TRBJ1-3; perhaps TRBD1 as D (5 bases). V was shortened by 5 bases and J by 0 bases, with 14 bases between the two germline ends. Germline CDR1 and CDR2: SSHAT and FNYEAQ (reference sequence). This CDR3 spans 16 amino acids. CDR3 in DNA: TGTGCCAGCAGCCCGAACAGACAGTCCTCTGGAAACACCATATATTTT. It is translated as CASSPNRQSSGNTIYF.

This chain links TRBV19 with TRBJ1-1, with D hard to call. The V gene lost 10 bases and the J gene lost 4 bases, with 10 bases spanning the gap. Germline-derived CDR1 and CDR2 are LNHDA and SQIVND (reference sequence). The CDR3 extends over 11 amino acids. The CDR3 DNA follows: TGTGCCATTTTGGTTGGCACTGAAGCTTTCTTT. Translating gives CAILVGTEAFF.

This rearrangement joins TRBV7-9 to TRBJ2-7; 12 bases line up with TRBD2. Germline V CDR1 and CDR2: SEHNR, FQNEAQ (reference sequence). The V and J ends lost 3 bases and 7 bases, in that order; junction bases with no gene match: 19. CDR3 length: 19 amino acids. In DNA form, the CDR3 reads TGTGCCAGCAGCTTCCCCAGAGTCCTCCCGGGACTAGCGGGTTTTGAGCAGTACTTC. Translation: CASSFPRVLPGLAGFEQYF.

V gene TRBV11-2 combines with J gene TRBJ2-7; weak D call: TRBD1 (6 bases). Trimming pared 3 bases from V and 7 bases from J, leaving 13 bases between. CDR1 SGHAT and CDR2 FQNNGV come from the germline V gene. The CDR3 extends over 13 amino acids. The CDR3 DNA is TGTGCCAGCAGCTTCCAGGGGAGCGGAGAGCAGTACTTC. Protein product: CASSFQGSGEQYF.

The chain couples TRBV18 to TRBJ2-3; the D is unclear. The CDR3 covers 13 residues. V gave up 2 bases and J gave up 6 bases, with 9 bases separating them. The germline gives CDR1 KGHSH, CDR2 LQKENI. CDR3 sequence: CASSPSPSDTQYF. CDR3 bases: TGTGCCAGCTCACCAAGTCCCAGCGATACGCAGTATTTT.

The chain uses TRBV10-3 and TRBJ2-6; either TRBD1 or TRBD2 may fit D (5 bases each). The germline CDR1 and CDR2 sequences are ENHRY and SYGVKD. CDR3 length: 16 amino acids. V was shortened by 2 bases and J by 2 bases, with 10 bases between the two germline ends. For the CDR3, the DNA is TGTGCCATCAGTGAGCCTCAGGGAGCTGGGGCCAACGTCCTGACTTTC. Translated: CAISEPQGAGANVLTF.

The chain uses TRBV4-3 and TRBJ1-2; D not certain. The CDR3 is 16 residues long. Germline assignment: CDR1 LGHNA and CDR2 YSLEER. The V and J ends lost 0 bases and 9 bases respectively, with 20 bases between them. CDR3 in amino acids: CASSQDVPNLYGSYTF. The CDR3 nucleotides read TGCGCCAGCAGCCAAGACGTACCGAACCTCTATGGCAGCTACACCTTC.

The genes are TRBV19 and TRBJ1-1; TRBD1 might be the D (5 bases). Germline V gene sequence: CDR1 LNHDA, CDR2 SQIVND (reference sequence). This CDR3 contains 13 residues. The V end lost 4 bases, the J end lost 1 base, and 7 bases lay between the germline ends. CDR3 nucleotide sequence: TGTGCCAGTAGTAGTCAGGGGAACACTGAAGCTTTCTTT. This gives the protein CASSSQGNTEAFF.

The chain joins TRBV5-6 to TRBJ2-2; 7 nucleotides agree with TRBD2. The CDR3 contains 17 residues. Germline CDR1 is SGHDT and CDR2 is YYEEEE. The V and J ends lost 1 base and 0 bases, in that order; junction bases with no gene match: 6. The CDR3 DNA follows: TGTGCCAGCAGCTTGTCTTTAGGACTAGCGAACACCGGGGAGCTGTTTTTT. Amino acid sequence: CASSLSLGLANTGELFF.

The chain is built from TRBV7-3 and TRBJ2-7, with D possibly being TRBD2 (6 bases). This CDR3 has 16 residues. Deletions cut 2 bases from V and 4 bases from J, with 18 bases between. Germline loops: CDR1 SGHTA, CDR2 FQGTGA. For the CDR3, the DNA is TGTGCCAGCAGCTTAGATCCTGGGACTCCTTCATACGAGCAGTACTTC. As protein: CASSLDPGTPSYEQYF.

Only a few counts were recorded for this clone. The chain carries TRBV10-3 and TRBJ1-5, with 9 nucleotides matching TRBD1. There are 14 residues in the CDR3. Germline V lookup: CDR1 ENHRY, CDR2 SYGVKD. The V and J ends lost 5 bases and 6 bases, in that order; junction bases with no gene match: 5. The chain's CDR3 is CAISPGQGGQPQHF. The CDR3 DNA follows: TGTGCCATCAGTCCGGGACAGGGAGGTCAGCCCCAGCATTTT.

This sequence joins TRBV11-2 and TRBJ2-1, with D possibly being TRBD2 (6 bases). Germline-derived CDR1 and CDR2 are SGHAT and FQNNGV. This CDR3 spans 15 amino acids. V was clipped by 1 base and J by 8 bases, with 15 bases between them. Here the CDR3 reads CASSLAGLPPDEQFF. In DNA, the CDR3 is TGTGCCAGCAGCTTAGCAGGACTACCCCCCGATGAGCAGTTCTTC.

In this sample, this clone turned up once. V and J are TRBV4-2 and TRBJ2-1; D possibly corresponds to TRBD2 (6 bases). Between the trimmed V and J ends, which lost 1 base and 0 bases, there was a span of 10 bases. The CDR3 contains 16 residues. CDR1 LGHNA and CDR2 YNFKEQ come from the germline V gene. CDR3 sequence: CASSQGGTSSYNEQFF. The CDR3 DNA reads TGTGCCAGCAGCCAAGGCGGGACCAGCTCCTACAATGAGCAGTTCTTC.

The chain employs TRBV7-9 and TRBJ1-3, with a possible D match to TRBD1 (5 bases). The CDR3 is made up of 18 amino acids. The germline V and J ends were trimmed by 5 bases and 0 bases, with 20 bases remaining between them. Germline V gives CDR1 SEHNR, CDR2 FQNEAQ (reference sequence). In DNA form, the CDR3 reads TGTGCCAGCAGCCACGAGATGGGCTGGGGCTTCTCTGGAAACACCATATATTTT. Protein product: CASSHEMGWGFSGNTIYF.

The CDR3 loop is CASSSFLSSYGYTF. The CDR3 region has the DNA TGTGCCAGCAGCTCTTTCCTCAGCAGCTATGGCTACACCTTC. This rearrangement joins TRBV11-3 to TRBJ1-2; D is unclear. The V and J ends lost 4 bases and 4 bases respectively, with 13 bases between them. CDR3 length equals 14 residues. Germline values: CDR1 SGHNT, CDR2 YENEEA.

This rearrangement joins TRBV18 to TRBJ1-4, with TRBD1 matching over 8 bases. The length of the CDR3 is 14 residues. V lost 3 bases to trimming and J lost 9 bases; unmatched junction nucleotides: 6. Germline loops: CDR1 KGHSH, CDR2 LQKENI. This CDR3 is CASSPLTGEQKLFF. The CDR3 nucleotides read TGTGCCAGCTCACCCCTGACAGGGGAGCAAAAACTGTTTTTT.

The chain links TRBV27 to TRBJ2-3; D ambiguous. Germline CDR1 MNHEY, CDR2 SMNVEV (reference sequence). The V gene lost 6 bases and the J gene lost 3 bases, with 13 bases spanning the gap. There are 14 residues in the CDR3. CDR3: CASSLAWGTDTQYF. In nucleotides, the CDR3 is TGTGCCAGCAGCCTCGCCTGGGGTACAGATACGCAGTATTTT.

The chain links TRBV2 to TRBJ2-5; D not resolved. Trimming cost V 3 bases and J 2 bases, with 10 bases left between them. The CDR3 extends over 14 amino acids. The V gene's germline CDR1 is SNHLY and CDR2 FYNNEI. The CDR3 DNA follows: TGTGCCAGCAGTGAGGCAAGGGAACAAGAGACCCAGTACTTC. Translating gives CASSEAREQETQYF.

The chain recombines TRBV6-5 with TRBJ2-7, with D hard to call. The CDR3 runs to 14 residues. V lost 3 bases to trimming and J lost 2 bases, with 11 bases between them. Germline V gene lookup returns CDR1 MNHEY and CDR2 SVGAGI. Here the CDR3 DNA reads TGTGCCAGCAGTTATCTTTGGGATCCCTACGAGCAGTACTTC. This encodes CASSYLWDPYEQYF.

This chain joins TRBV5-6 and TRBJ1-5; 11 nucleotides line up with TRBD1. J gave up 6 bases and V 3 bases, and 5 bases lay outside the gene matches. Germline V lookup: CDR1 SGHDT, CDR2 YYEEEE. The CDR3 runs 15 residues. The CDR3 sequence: CASSWTDRGLQPQHF. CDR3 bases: TGTGCCAGCAGCTGGACGGACAGGGGGCTTCAGCCCCAGCATTTT.

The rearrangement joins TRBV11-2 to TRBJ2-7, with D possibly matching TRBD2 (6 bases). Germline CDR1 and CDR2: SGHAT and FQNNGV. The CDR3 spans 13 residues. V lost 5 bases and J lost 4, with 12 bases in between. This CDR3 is CASSLGLGYEQYF. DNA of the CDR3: TGTGCCAGCAGCCTGGGACTTGGGTACGAGCAGTACTTC.

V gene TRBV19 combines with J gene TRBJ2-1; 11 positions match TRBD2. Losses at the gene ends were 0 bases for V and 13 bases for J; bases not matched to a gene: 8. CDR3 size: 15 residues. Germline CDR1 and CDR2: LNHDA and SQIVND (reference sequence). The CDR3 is CASSIDSGRATFQFF. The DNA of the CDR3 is TGTGCCAGTAGTATAGATAGCGGGAGGGCAACGTTCCAGTTCTTC.

CDR3: CSVEGRTSTDTQYF. CDR3 nucleotides: TGCAGCGTTGAAGGGCGGACTAGCACAGATACGCAGTATTTT. This chain uses TRBV29-1 with TRBJ2-3; D perhaps matches TRBD2 (5 bases). Germline V gene lookup returns CDR1 SQVTM and CDR2 ANQGSEA. This CDR3 region has 14 residues. With 1 base removed from V and 0 bases from J, the gap between germline ends came to 8 bases.

The CDR3 is CASGRITYEQYF. The CDR3 DNA is TGTGCCAGCGGACGGATTACCTACGAGCAGTACTTC. The J gene is TRBJ2-7, the V gene TRBV6-6; no clear D. This CDR3 comprises 12 residues. Trimming took off 8 bases at V and 2 bases at J, with 10 bases between the two ends. Looked up from germline, CDR1 is MNHNY and CDR2 is SVGAGI (reference sequence).

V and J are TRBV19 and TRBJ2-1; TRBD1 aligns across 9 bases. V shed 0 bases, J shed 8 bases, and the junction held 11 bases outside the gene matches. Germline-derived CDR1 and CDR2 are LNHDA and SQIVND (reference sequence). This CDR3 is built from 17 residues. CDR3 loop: CASSIDYPGQGFDEQFF. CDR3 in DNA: TGTGCCAGTAGTATAGATTATCCGGGACAGGGCTTCGATGAGCAGTTCTTC.

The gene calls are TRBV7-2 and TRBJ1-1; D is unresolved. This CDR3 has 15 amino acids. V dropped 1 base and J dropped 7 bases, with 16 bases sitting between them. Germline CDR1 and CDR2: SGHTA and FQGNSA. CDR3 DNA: TGTGCCAGCAGCTTAGATCTAGATGTGAGGAGTGAAGCTTTCTTT. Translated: CASSLDLDVRSEAFF.

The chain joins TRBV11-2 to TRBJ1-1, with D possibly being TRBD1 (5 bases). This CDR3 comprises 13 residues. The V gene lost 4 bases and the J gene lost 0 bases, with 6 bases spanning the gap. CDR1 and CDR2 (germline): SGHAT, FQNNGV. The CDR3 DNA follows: TGTGCCAGCAGCTCAGGGATGAACACTGAAGCTTTCTTT. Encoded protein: CASSSGMNTEAFF.